The clone carrying this T cell receptor (beta chain) was counted once. Its antigen is undetermined. Individuals having autoimmune disease history or systemic immunosuppression were not enrolled. In germline, CDR1 is SGHDN, CDR2 FVKESK. The CDR3 length is 16 residues. Losses at the gene ends were 6 bases for V and 2 bases for J; bases not matched to a gene: 13. This sample was taken from a study of OX40 agonist ivuxolimab in advanced cancers. Using immunoSEQ multiplex PCR, the repertoire was profiled, and TCRdb retains in-frame clones only, with some absent. The sample holds roughly 60,000 clones; about 88% are singletons and the top ten take around 3%. Findings and caveats of the study: Clonal expansion from baseline to week 6 occurred in both CD4+ and CD8+ T cells.

The genes are TRBV14 and TRBJ2-7, with TRBD1 matching over 7 bases. The receptor was derived from an adult with an advanced solid tumor such as melanoma, head and neck, liver or kidney cancer. This specimen consisted of CD4+ or CD8+ T cells sorted from blood, obtained in a trial of the OX40 agonist ivuxolimab. CDR3 residues: CASSRRTGTETYEQYF. The CDR3 DNA follows: TGTGCCAGCAGTCGTAGAACCGGGACAGAGACCTACGAGCAGTACTTC.